This record concerns one T cell receptor (beta chain) sequence. Its antigen is undetermined. Regarding donors, all were healthy bone marrow donors. This entry comes from a study of cytomegalovirus exposure and HLA in healthy donors. Study observations and caveats: HLA allele associations emerged for under 20,000 TCR beta sequences in a later analysis, at 0.05 false discovery rate. Indistinguishable V segments such as TRBV6-2 and TRBV6-3 were excluded.

Primers for the PCR totalled 60 Vbeta and 13 Jbeta. Repertoires were generated with immunoSEQ multiplex PCR, while TCRdb's copy carries only in-frame clones and drops some. Found here are roughly 160,000 clones, approximately 76% of them singletons; the top ten hold over 1.1%. CDR1 and CDR2 (germline): SGHRS, YFSETQ. V was clipped by 4 bases and J by 0 bases, with 11 bases between them. The CDR3 loop spans 15 amino acids. Sequenced input: PBMCs. The receptor's source is a man aged 60-69 years in good health and CMV-seronegative. The chain is built from TRBV5-1 and TRBJ1-5; D gene unclear. DNA for the CDR3: TGCGCCAGCAGCCTCCTGGGCAGTAGCAATCAGCCCCAGCATTTT. Translation: CASSLLGSSNQPQHF.